The sequence of this TCR beta chain was determined in a study of T cell responses to AZD1222 COVID-19 vaccine. Germline CDR1 is MNHEY and CDR2 is SMNVEV (reference sequence). This CDR3 comprises 16 residues. The V end lost 3 bases, the J end lost 0 bases, and 12 bases lay between the germline ends. Profiled with immunoSEQ multiplex PCR; TCRdb holds only in-frame clones, not every one. The sample consists of roughly 120,000 clones, more than 80% of them appearing once. The source was peripheral blood, collected on day 0 of AZD1222 vaccination. The chain uses TRBV27 and TRBJ2-1; D might be TRBD2 (7 bases). The clonotype was recovered from an adult in good health. The CDR3: CASSLLADSSYNEQFF. CDR3 bases: TGTGCCAGCAGTTTGCTAGCGGACAGCTCCTACAATGAGCAGTTCTTC.